This TCR beta chain was sequenced in a study of T cells in Graves' hyperthyroidism and ophthalmopathy. Overall study context: Peripheral blood sampling occurred at initial diagnosis, before any treatment.

This CDR3 has 15 amino acids. Germline V gene lookup returns CDR1 LGHDT and CDR2 YNNKEL (reference sequence). Trimming took off 3 bases at V and 0 bases at J, with 6 bases between the two ends. TCR beta CDR3 regions were amplified from RNA transcripts. The TCR CDR3 was amplified in a first-round RT-PCR using the HTBI primer set. TCRdb called the multiplex PCR reads again in MiXCR, with one record for every CDR3 protein. The sample yields 300,000 to 450,000 distinct CDR3 sequences, more than 15% seen once. This clonotype occurred many times. Its antigen is unidentified. Blood was sampled at initial diagnosis of hyperthyroidism, prior to onset of any ophthalmopathy symptoms. Extraction of PBMCs used 7.5 to 10 ml of fresh peripheral blood. Overall study results and limits: Most clonotypes that expanded in the thyroid above 0.001 also showed up in blood.

Sequenced material: blood. This TCR came from a woman between 18 and 29 years old with Graves' hyperthyroidism that later progressed to Graves' ophthalmopathy. The genes are TRBV3-1 and TRBJ2-6, with D unresolved. CDR3 coding DNA: TGTGCCAGCAGCCAGGTGGGCTCTGGGGCCAACGTCCTGACTTTC. This gives the protein CASSQVGSGANVLTF.